One sample yielded the 21 T cell receptor beta chains listed below, sequenced in a study of shared clonotypes between healthy human individuals. TCRdb's copy holds only in-frame clones and misses some; the assay was immunoSEQ multiplex PCR. The sample consists of 2 million to 3 million clones, 80% to 95% of them appearing once. The sample consisted of naive CD4+ T cells from PBMCs. Subset indicated: CD45RA+ positively selected. Source of these receptors: a man between 18 and 29 years old in good health. Some clones in this sample may be carry-over from other donors' samples.

The chain uses TRBV5-1 and TRBJ1-5; D is unresolved. Germline-derived CDR1 and CDR2 are SGHRS and YFSETQ. The length of the CDR3 is 14 residues. Deletions cut 4 bases from V and 2 bases from J, with 10 bases between. In DNA, the CDR3 is TGCGCCAGCAGCCCTTACCTAGGCAATCAGCCCCAGCATTTT. It is translated as CASSPYLGNQPQHF.

This clone came up once. Other DNA sequences in this specimen translate into the identical CDR3. The chain employs TRBV7-2 and TRBJ2-1; a weak D match, TRBD2 (5 bases). The V end lost 5 bases, the J end lost 0 bases, and 5 bases lay between the germline ends. Germline V gene sequence: CDR1 SGHTA, CDR2 FQGNSA. CDR3 length equals 13 residues. Here the CDR3 reads CASSGSSYNEQFF. In nucleotides, the CDR3 is TGTGCCAGCAGCGGGAGCTCCTACAATGAGCAGTTCTTC.

This chain joins TRBV6-5 and TRBJ2-3; D not certain. Trimming took 0 bases from V and 4 from J, leaving 11 bases between them. Germline assignment: CDR1 MNHEY and CDR2 SVGAGI. The CDR3 sequence is 15 residues long. The CDR3 loop reads CASSYSVASADTQYF. Written as DNA, the CDR3 is TGTGCCAGCAGTTACTCTGTGGCTTCGGCAGATACGCAGTATTTT.

The chain couples TRBV5-1 to TRBJ2-5; 7 bases map to TRBD1. The trim removed 4 bases at V and 2 bases at J, leaving 11 bases unmatched. In germline, CDR1 is SGHRS, CDR2 YFSETQ. There are 16 residues in the CDR3. CDR3 coding DNA: TGCGCCAGCAGCCCCAGACAGGGTATGGGGCAAGAGACCCAGTACTTC. Protein sequence: CASSPRQGMGQETQYF.

The J gene is TRBJ2-7, the V gene TRBV15; D gene ambiguous. CDR1 LNHNV and CDR2 YYDKDF come from the germline V gene (reference sequence). The CDR3 runs 14 residues. The V end lost 0 bases, the J end lost 6 bases, and 12 bases lay between the germline ends. The CDR3 DNA is TGTGCCACCAGCAGAGATATGGTAGTTGTCGAGCAGTACTTC. It translates to CATSRDMVVVEQYF.

This clone was observed once. V gene TRBV5-3 combines with J gene TRBJ2-1; the D is unclear. TRBV5-3 is an ORF, with its function uncertain. Trimming cost V 8 bases and J 10 bases, with 25 bases left between them. The CDR3 contains 15 residues. In DNA form, the CDR3 reads TGTGCCAGCAGCATGGGGTCGCAGGCGGCCCTCGAGCAGTTCTTC. It encodes CASSMGSQAALEQFF.

This clone appeared once. Other DNA sequences in the same sample also yield this CDR3. The genes are TRBV6-1 and TRBJ1-4; D unclear. This CDR3 has 13 residues. Germline V gene data show CDR1 as MNHNS and CDR2 as SASEGT. Trimming shortened V by 1 base and J by 8 bases, and 8 bases separated the two germline ends. CDR3 DNA sequence: TGTGCCAGCAGTGAAGTGTTGGGGGAAAAACTGTTTTTT. Translation gives CASSEVLGEKLFF.

This clone was observed a handful of times. V is TRBV25-1 and J is TRBJ1-4; D remains unclear. The germline gives CDR1 MGHDK, CDR2 SYGVNS. CDR3 length: 14 amino acids. V lost 5 bases and J lost 7, with 14 bases in between. CDR3 protein: CASSTAGALEKLFF. DNA for the CDR3: TGTGCCAGCAGTACGGCAGGAGCCCTTGAAAAACTGTTTTTT.

This clone was seen only once. J is TRBJ2-7 and V is TRBV5-6, with 7 bases that match TRBD1. Germline lookup yields CDR1 SGHDT and CDR2 YYEEEE. The CDR3 loop spans 17 amino acids. J gave up 0 bases and V 3 bases, and 12 bases lay outside the gene matches. The CDR3 sequence is CASSSFTDRAYSYEQYF. DNA of the CDR3: TGTGCCAGCAGCTCCTTCACAGACAGGGCATACTCCTACGAGCAGTACTTC.

This sequence joins TRBV5-1 and TRBJ2-1; D may correspond to TRBD1 or TRBD2 (6 bases each). The V gene lost 5 bases and the J gene lost 6 bases, with 18 bases spanning the gap. CDR1 is SGHRS and CDR2 is YFSETQ in the germline V gene. CDR3 size: 15 residues. The CDR3 protein is CASSRTGEGVNEQFF. CDR3 DNA: TGCGCCAGCAGTCGTACGGGAGAGGGGGTCAATGAGCAGTTCTTC.

This chain joins TRBV12-5 and TRBJ2-1, with no clear D. Germline loops: CDR1 LGHNT, CDR2 FRNRAP. V was cut by 7 bases and J by 9 bases, with 19 bases left in between. The CDR3 has 14 amino acids. The CDR3 nucleotides are TGTGCTAGTGCCCCTCGAGTAGGATGGGGTGAGCAGTTCTTC. It codes for CASAPRVGWGEQFF. Filled out from reference TRBV12-5 and TRBJ2-1, the complete variable domain reads DARVTQTPRHKVTEMGQEVTMRCQPILGHNTVFWYRQTMMQGLELLAYFRNRAPLDDSGMPKDRFSAEMPDATLATLKIQPSEPRDSAVYFCASAPRVGWGEQFFGPGTRLTVL.

V usage is TRBV27 and J usage is TRBJ1-2, with TRBD1 matching 10 bases. This CDR3 region has 16 residues. With 2 bases clipped from V and 6 bases from J, the junction kept 9 bases outside the gene matches. Germline V gene lookup returns CDR1 MNHEY and CDR2 SMNVEV (reference sequence). CDR3 nucleotides: TGTGCCAGCAGTTTAACAACCCGGGACAGGGGAAATGGCTACACCTTC. This sequence encodes CASSLTTRDRGNGYTF.

The V and J genes are TRBV28 and TRBJ2-4; 9 bases agree with TRBD1. Germline CDR1 MDHEN, CDR2 SYDVKM. The CDR3 length is 15 residues. The ends lost 1 base at V and 4 bases at J; junction bases unmatched: 2. The CDR3 spells CASSLYGQGKNIQYF. In DNA, the CDR3 is TGTGCCAGCAGTTTATACGGACAGGGGAAAAACATTCAGTACTTC.

This clone appeared once. V is TRBV9 and J is TRBJ2-5; 8 bases line up with TRBD2. Germline CDR1 and CDR2: SGDLS and YYNGEE. The J segment lost 5 bases and the V segment lost 0 bases, leaving 6 bases of the junction unmatched. The CDR3 loop spans 15 amino acids. Written as DNA, the CDR3 is TGTGCCAGCAGCGTAGAGAGCGGGAGAGTTGAGACCCAGTACTTC. Amino acids: CASSVESGRVETQYF.

The chain is built from TRBV28 and TRBJ1-1; D is undetermined. CDR1 and CDR2 (germline): MDHEN, SYDVKM. The CDR3 runs to 15 residues. The germline V and J ends were trimmed by 2 bases and 1 base, with 11 bases remaining between them. Here the CDR3 DNA reads TGTGCCAGCAGTTTAATAGGGCTGGGGAACACTGAAGCTTTCTTT. Its protein product is CASSLIGLGNTEAFF.

The gene calls are TRBV2 and TRBJ2-7, with TRBD2 identical over 13 bases. CDR1 is SNHLY, CDR2 FYNNEI, per germline. V lost 6 bases to trimming and J lost 3 bases; unmatched junction nucleotides: 14. The CDR3 runs 18 residues. Here the CDR3 DNA reads TGTGCCAGCAGAAGAGCCGGGACTAGCGGGGCATTGCGCTACGAGCAGTACTTC. This codes for CASRRAGTSGALRYEQYF.

The rearrangement uses TRBV27 and TRBJ1-4; the D gene is possibly TRBD1 (6 bases). The CDR3 consists of 15 residues. Trimming cost V 6 bases and J 0 bases, with 11 bases left between them. Germline CDR1 MNHEY, CDR2 SMNVEV (reference sequence). CDR3 DNA sequence: TGTGCCAGCAGACCAAGGACAGCAACTAATGAAAAACTGTTTTTT. The encoded protein is CASRPRTATNEKLFF.

The chain links TRBV28 to TRBJ1-1, with a possible D match to TRBD1 (5 bases). The CDR3 contains 16 residues. Germline CDR1 and CDR2: MDHEN and SYDVKM. V was clipped by 4 bases and J by 3 bases, with 18 bases between them. The CDR3 DNA follows: TGTGCCAGCAGTTCTGGGGTGAGGGGATATCACACTGAAGCTTTCTTT. Translated: CASSSGVRGYHTEAFF. The full variable domain, with the rest looked up from reference TRBV28 and TRBJ1-1, is DVKVTQSSRYLVKRTGEKVFLECVQDMDHENMFWYRQDPGLGLRLIYFSYDVKMKEKGDIPEGYSVSREKKERFSLILESASTNQTSMYLCASSSGVRGYHTEAFFGQGTRLTVV.

V gene TRBV28 combines with J gene TRBJ2-7; D perhaps matches TRBD1 (6 bases). CDR1 and CDR2 (germline): MDHEN, SYDVKM. The CDR3 sequence is 12 residues long. V was shortened by 4 bases and J by 3 bases, with 7 bases between the two germline ends. The CDR3 bases are TGTGCCAGCAGTTGGGACATCTACGAGCAGTACTTC. Amino acids: CASSWDIYEQYF.

V gene TRBV10-3 combines with J gene TRBJ2-3; 10 bases align to TRBD2. V lost 6 bases to trimming and J lost 3 bases; unmatched junction nucleotides: 6. Looked up from germline, CDR1 is ENHRY and CDR2 is SYGVKD. The CDR3 totals 15 residues. CDR3 sequence reads: CAISDLAGVTDTQYF. CDR3 DNA: TGTGCCATCAGCGATCTAGCGGGAGTAACAGATACGCAGTATTTT.

This clone came up a few times. This chain joins TRBV19 and TRBJ1-1; maybe TRBD1 (5 bases). The CDR3 length is 14 residues. The V end lost 6 bases, the J end lost 0 bases, and 11 bases lay between the germline ends. Germline CDR1 is LNHDA and CDR2 is SQIVND (reference sequence). CDR3 in amino acids: CASRWGRMNTEAFF. In nucleotides, the CDR3 is TGTGCCAGTAGATGGGGGAGGATGAACACTGAAGCTTTCTTT. The full variable domain, rest sourced from reference TRBV19 and TRBJ1-1, is DGGITQSPKYLFRKEGQNVTLSCEQNLNHDAMYWYRQDPGQGLRLIYYSQIVNDFQKGDIAEGYSVSREKKESFPLTVTSAQKNPTAFYLCASRWGRMNTEAFFGQGTRLTVV.